This TCR beta chain appears in the sequencing data of a study of shared clonotypes between healthy human individuals. The junction had 13 bases not matched to a gene; V was cut back by 6 bases and J by 4 bases. This CDR3 is 18 amino acids long. The germline V gene encodes CDR1 LGHNA and CDR2 YNFKEQ. In unsorted samples, genomic DNA was obtained using 90 million or so PBMCs. Details on this clone: It may be a read error: a sequence one base away is much more abundant. At the DNA level, this CDR3 is encoded by other sequences in the same sample as well.

Running of the assay took place at deep level. Splitting of each subset's genomic DNA was done evenly across several immunoSEQ plates. Assay: immunoSEQ multiplex PCR; the TCRdb copy retains only in-frame clones and omits some. The sample contains approximately 470,000 clones, around 80% of which appear only once. Sequenced: PBMCs. The sequence was collected from a woman between 40 and 55 years old in good health. Some clones in this sample may be carry-over from other donors' samples. The V and J genes are TRBV4-2 and TRBJ2-6, with TRBD1 matching 9 bases. The CDR3 sequence: CASSQPGTGTYGANVLTF. The CDR3 DNA is TGTGCCAGCAGTCAACCCGGGACAGGGACATACGGGGCCAACGTCCTGACTTTC.